These 28 T cell receptor beta chains came from one sample sequenced in a study of cytomegalovirus exposure and HLA in healthy donors. Vbeta (60) and Jbeta (13) primers were used in the PCR. The assay was immunoSEQ multiplex PCR, and TCRdb's table has in-frame clones only and misses some. The sample holds about 190,000 clones, 80% to 90% seen once. Sequences were obtained from PBMCs. These receptors originate from a man between 25 and 39 years old in good health and CMV-seronegative.

The CDR3 loop is CASSTRKSSYNEQFF. The CDR3 DNA sequence: TGTGCCAGTAGTACCAGAAAATCATCCTACAATGAGCAGTTCTTC. The chain employs TRBV19 and TRBJ2-1; D not certain. The V gene's germline CDR1 is LNHDA and CDR2 SQIVND (reference sequence). Trimming removed 4 bases from V and 1 base from J, with 11 bases in between. This CDR3 is 15 amino acids long.

J is TRBJ2-3 and V is TRBV30; D unresolved. Germline CDR1 GTSNPN, CDR2 SVGIG (reference sequence). V was clipped by 2 bases and J by 5 bases, with 2 bases between them. The CDR3 totals 10 residues. The CDR3 is CAWSQDTQYF. The CDR3 bases are TGTGCCTGGAGTCAAGATACGCAGTATTTT. Variable domain in full (rest from reference TRBV30 and TRBJ2-3): SQTIHQWPATLVQPVGSPLSLECTVEGTSNPNLYWYRQAAGRGLQLLFYSVGIGQISSEVPQNLSASRPQDRQFILSSKKLLLSDSGFYLCAWSQDTQYFGPGTRLTVL.

The J gene is TRBJ1-5, the V gene TRBV2, with unresolved D. Trimming removed 8 bases at V and 2 bases at J, with 13 bases between. This CDR3 contains 14 residues. Germline assignment: CDR1 SNHLY and CDR2 FYNNEI. CDR3 protein: CASRREVGNQPQHF. The CDR3 DNA reads TGTGCCAGCCGACGGGAGGTGGGCAATCAGCCCCAGCATTTT.

This clone was counted a single time. J is TRBJ2-5 and V is TRBV6-1; the D gene is possibly TRBD2 (6 bases). Germline assignment: CDR1 MNHNS and CDR2 SASEGT. V was clipped by 6 bases and J by 1 base, with 15 bases between them. This CDR3 region has 15 residues. The CDR3 DNA is TGTGCCAGCAGGTCCGGGCCCGGGAGCCAAGAGACCCAGTACTTC. Protein sequence: CASRSGPGSQETQYF.

V usage is TRBV19 and J usage is TRBJ1-2; D call uncertain. V was clipped by 7 bases and J by 4 bases, with 19 bases between them. CDR1 is LNHDA and CDR2 is SQIVND in the germline V gene (reference sequence). There are 15 residues in the CDR3. This CDR3 is CASTPLGDPSYGYTF. As DNA, the CDR3 is TGTGCCAGTACGCCCCTCGGGGATCCCTCCTATGGCTACACCTTC.

The chain is built from TRBV28 and TRBJ1-1; 7 nucleotides match TRBD1. CDR3 length: 16 amino acids. After removal of 8 bases from V and 0 bases from J, the junction contained 12 bases not matched to a gene. Germline values: CDR1 MDHEN, CDR2 SYDVKM. CDR3 nucleotide sequence: TGTGCCAGCCTTCCCACCCGACAGGGAATGAACACTGAAGCTTTCTTT. It encodes CASLPTRQGMNTEAFF.

This clone showed up just a few times. The gene calls are TRBV5-1 and TRBJ1-2; a weak D match, TRBD1 (5 bases). Germline V lookup: CDR1 SGHRS, CDR2 YFSETQ. The CDR3 spans 13 residues. The V end was cut by 2 bases, the J end by 8 bases, with 13 bases between. The DNA of the CDR3 is TGCGCCAGCAGCTTCGCAGCAGGGCAGGGCTACACCTTC. Residues: CASSFAAGQGYTF.

The chain has TRBV18 and TRBJ2-3; D possibly corresponds to TRBD2 (6 bases). The germline V gene encodes CDR1 KGHSH and CDR2 LQKENI. This CDR3 region has 15 residues. The ends were cut back, 1 base at V and 0 bases at J, with 8 bases in the middle. The CDR3 protein is CASSPLRDSTDTQYF. The CDR3 nucleotides are TGTGCCAGCTCACCACTGCGGGATAGCACAGATACGCAGTATTTT. Drawing the rest from reference TRBV18 and TRBJ2-3, the complete variable domain is NAGVMQNPRHLVRRRGQEARLRCSPMKGHSHVYWYRQLPEEGLKFMVYLQKENIIDESGMPKERFSAEFPKEGPSILRIQQVVRGDSAAYFCASSPLRDSTDTQYFGPGTRLTVL.

This clone showed up just once. The chain recombines TRBV19 with TRBJ2-7; 7 bases map to TRBD1. The CDR3 has 16 amino acids. V trimming: 5 bases; J trimming: 4 bases; junction bases outside the gene matches: 14. CDR1 and CDR2 (germline): LNHDA, SQIVND (reference sequence). CDR3 protein: CASSAQPGQRAYEQYF. CDR3 bases: TGTGCCAGTAGTGCCCAACCGGGACAGAGGGCTTACGAGCAGTACTTC.

The rearrangement uses TRBV7-9 and TRBJ1-1, with 9 bases matching TRBD1. CDR1 is SEHNR, CDR2 FQNEAQ, per germline (reference sequence). The trim removed 5 bases at V and 1 base at J, leaving 2 bases unmatched. This CDR3 comprises 14 residues. This chain's CDR3 is CASSGGQGNTEAFF. DNA of the CDR3: TGTGCCAGCAGCGGGGGACAGGGGAACACTGAAGCTTTCTTT.

The chain links TRBV2 to TRBJ2-1; a weak D match, TRBD2 (5 bases). Germline V CDR1 and CDR2: SNHLY, FYNNEI. The CDR3 sequence is 15 residues long. V lost 4 bases and J 3 bases, leaving 13 bases between the germline ends. The CDR3 region is CASSGALAYYNEQFF. The CDR3 DNA reads TGTGCCAGCAGTGGGGCCCTAGCTTACTACAATGAGCAGTTCTTC.

V gene TRBV5-8 combines with J gene TRBJ2-7; TRBD1 agrees at 7 bases. Germline V gene sequence: CDR1 SGHTS, CDR2 YDEGEE. The CDR3 is 14 residues long. Unmatched junction bases numbered 6, after V lost 1 base and J lost 5 bases. The chain's CDR3 is CASSLRGLGHEQYF. CDR3 bases: TGTGCCAGCAGCTTGAGGGGGCTCGGCCACGAGCAGTACTTC.

Remarks on this clone: One end of the junction does not line up with germline, which may come from a read error. This sequence joins TRBV7-7 and TRBJ2-5; no clear D gene. This CDR3 is 13 amino acids long. Germline-derived CDR1 and CDR2 are SSHAT and FNYEAQ (reference sequence). The CDR3 DNA reads as TGTGCTAGCAGCTTAACTGCCCAAGAGACCCAGTACTTC. The encoded protein is CASSLTAQETQYF.

This clone is a singleton in its sample. CDR3 sequence: CASSLTRGGNQPQHF. The CDR3 region has the DNA TGTGCCAGCAGCTTAACCAGGGGAGGCAATCAGCCCCAGCATTTT. The chain links TRBV7-2 to TRBJ1-5, with D possibly TRBD1 on 6 matching bases. This CDR3 comprises 15 residues. Germline CDR1 is SGHTA and CDR2 is FQGNSA. V was cut by 2 bases and J by 2 bases, with 10 bases left in between.

A remark on this clone: The junction does not match germline at one end; this may be a read error. This chain links TRBV30 with TRBJ2-7, with TRBD2 matching 7 bases. Per germline, CDR1 GTSNPN and CDR2 SVGIG (reference sequence). The CDR3 covers 16 residues. CDR3 loop: CVWTPGTNYGADEQYF. The CDR3 DNA follows: TGTGTCTGGACCCCCGGGACTAATTATGGTGCCGACGAGCAGTACTTC. Using reference TRBV30 and TRBJ2-7 for the parts outside the CDR3, the full variable domain is SQTIHQWPATLVQPVGSPLSLECTVEGTSNPNLYWYRQAAGRGLQLLFYSVGIGQISSEVPQNLSASRPQDRQFILSSKKLLLSDSGFYLCVWTPGTNYGADEQYFGPGTRLTVT.

The V call is TRBV6-5, the J call TRBJ2-3; 11 bases align to TRBD2. CDR1 MNHEY and CDR2 SVGAGI come from the germline V gene. The length of the CDR3 is 15 residues. J lost 5 bases, V lost 6 bases, and 7 bases had no gene match. The CDR3 protein is CASRLAGVIQDTQYF. In nucleotides, the CDR3 is TGTGCCAGCAGACTAGCGGGAGTGATTCAAGATACGCAGTATTTT.

The gene calls are TRBV5-1 and TRBJ1-6; 8 nucleotides match TRBD1. The germline V gene has CDR1 SGHRS and CDR2 YFSETQ. J lost 6 bases, V lost 0 bases, and 2 bases had no gene match. This CDR3 has 15 residues. CDR3 sequence reads: CASSLGGTGNSPLHF. The CDR3 DNA is TGCGCCAGCAGCTTGGGGGGGACAGGTAATTCACCCCTCCACTTT.

This chain joins TRBV28 and TRBJ2-4, with TRBD1 identical over 7 bases. Losses at the gene ends were 10 bases for V and 1 base for J; bases not matched to a gene: 16. CDR1 MDHEN and CDR2 SYDVKM come from the germline V gene. The CDR3 has 17 amino acids. The CDR3 nucleotides are TGTGCCACCAGGGACAGCGGCGCCACTACGGCCAAAAACATTCAGTACTTC. Its translation is CATRDSGATTAKNIQYF.

The chain employs TRBV2 and TRBJ2-7; TRBD2 agrees at 9 bases. Germline assignment: CDR1 SNHLY and CDR2 FYNNEI. Losses at the gene ends were 4 bases for V and 7 bases for J; bases not matched to a gene: 11. The CDR3 consists of 15 residues. The CDR3 loop reads CASSGLAGRPGEQYF. The CDR3 nucleotides read TGTGCCAGCAGTGGGCTAGCGGGGCGACCAGGGGAGCAGTACTTC.

This chain connects TRBV19 to TRBJ2-3; TRBD1 matches at 8 bases. In germline, CDR1 is LNHDA, CDR2 SQIVND (reference sequence). The length of the CDR3 is 15 residues. The V segment lost 5 bases and the J segment 2 bases; nucleotides outside the gene matches: 6. This CDR3 is CASSPRTGTTDTQYF. Here the CDR3 DNA reads TGTGCCAGTAGTCCAAGGACAGGGACCACAGATACGCAGTATTTT.

V is TRBV19 and J is TRBJ1-5, with D perhaps matching TRBD1 (5 bases). The CDR3 sequence is 14 residues long. Trimming took 7 bases from V and 0 from J, leaving 10 bases between them. Germline values: CDR1 LNHDA, CDR2 SQIVND (reference sequence). The CDR3, as DNA: TGTGCCAGTACCGCAGGGATTAGCAATCAGCCCCAGCATTTT. Translated: CASTAGISNQPQHF. Variable domain in full (rest from reference TRBV19 and TRBJ1-5): DGGITQSPKYLFRKEGQNVTLSCEQNLNHDAMYWYRQDPGQGLRLIYYSQIVNDFQKGDIAEGYSVSREKKESFPLTVTSAQKNPTAFYLCASTAGISNQPQHFGDGTRLSIL.

V and J are TRBV28 and TRBJ1-5, with D tentatively TRBD1 (6 bases). Germline V lookup: CDR1 MDHEN, CDR2 SYDVKM. The CDR3 is made up of 14 amino acids. The germline V and J ends were trimmed by 3 bases and 7 bases, with 13 bases remaining between them. DNA for the CDR3: TGTGCCAGCAGTTTTCGGGGGGCAGGCCAGCCCCAGCATTTT. As protein: CASSFRGAGQPQHF.

The gene calls are TRBV6-6 and TRBJ2-2; D remains unclear. CDR1 and CDR2 (germline): MNHNY, SVGAGI (reference sequence). The CDR3 runs to 12 residues. V gave up 9 bases and J gave up 3 bases, with 8 bases separating them. CDR3 amino acids: CASNRDTGELFF. The CDR3 DNA reads as TGTGCCAGTAATCGGGACACCGGGGAGCTGTTTTTT.

The chain uses TRBV2 and TRBJ1-3; D is unclear. The ends were cut back, 4 bases at V and 0 bases at J, with 10 bases in the middle. The CDR3 length is 15 residues. The germline V gene encodes CDR1 SNHLY and CDR2 FYNNEI. The CDR3 DNA follows: TGTGCCAGCAGTGTGCAGGAAGGCTCTGGAAACACCATATATTTT. This gives the protein CASSVQEGSGNTIYF.

The chain couples TRBV7-2 to TRBJ1-6; 7 nucleotides align to TRBD1. Germline CDR1 and CDR2: SGHTA and FQGNSA. The CDR3 sequence is 15 residues long. The V segment lost 3 bases and the J segment 7 bases; nucleotides outside the gene matches: 6. CDR3 bases: TGTGCCAGCAGCTTTGCGGGACAGTTAAATTCACCCCTCCACTTT. It codes for CASSFAGQLNSPLHF. The full variable domain, its missing parts supplied by reference TRBV7-2 and TRBJ1-6, is GAGVSQSPSNKVTEKGKDVELRCDPISGHTALYWYRQSLGQGLEFLIYFQGNSAPDKSGLPSDRFSAERTGGSVSTLTIQRTQQEDSAVYLCASSFAGQLNSPLHFGNGTRLTVT.

The gene calls are TRBV6-5 and TRBJ1-6; perhaps TRBD1 as D (5 bases). Germline CDR1 and CDR2: MNHEY and SVGAGI. This CDR3 is built from 15 residues. V was clipped by 5 bases and J by 3 bases, with 11 bases between them. The chain's CDR3 is CASSAQTDYNSPLHF. Here the CDR3 DNA reads TGTGCCAGCAGTGCCCAGACAGACTATAATTCACCCCTCCACTTT.

This chain uses TRBV28 with TRBJ2-4; the match to TRBD2 covers 10 bases. V shed 4 bases, J shed 12 bases, and the junction held 12 bases outside the gene matches. The CDR3 spans 15 residues. CDR1 MDHEN and CDR2 SYDVKM come from the germline V gene. This CDR3 reads CASSSSGSLGDSQYF. CDR3 sequence (DNA): TGTGCCAGCAGTTCTAGCGGGAGTTTGGGGGACAGTCAGTACTTC.

This clone was picked up a small number of times. Other nucleotide sequences from this sample produce the same CDR3. The chain couples TRBV10-3 to TRBJ2-7; 12 bases are a match to TRBD2. Germline assignment: CDR1 ENHRY and CDR2 SYGVKD. The CDR3 is 14 amino acids. V was pared by 7 bases and J by 5 bases, with 6 bases of the junction left unmatched. CDR3 protein: CAIKPGLAGDEQYF. For the CDR3, the DNA is TGTGCCATCAAGCCGGGACTAGCGGGCGACGAGCAGTACTTC.